Following are 25 T cell receptor beta chains from one sample sequenced in a study of blood T cells in healthy people across ages. A second PCR, run for about 7 to 11 cycles, used a sample-barcoded 5' primer plus a J-beta primer mix. TCRdb itself ran the 5' RACE reads through MiXCR, one entry per CDR3 protein. The sample gives some 710,000 distinct CDR3 sequences, more than 35% of which show up once; 15% to 20% is in the top ten. The specimen was blood. The receptors shown here come from an elderly man in good health.

The chain uses TRBV7-2 and TRBJ2-5; D gene uncertain. Germline CDR1 and CDR2: SGHTA and FQGNSA. V lost 8 bases, J lost 5 bases, and 12 bases lay in between. The CDR3 extends over 12 amino acids. CDR3 region: CASHPGTETQYF. The CDR3 region has the DNA TGTGCCAGCCACCCGGGTACGGAGACCCAGTACTTC. The variable domain in full, completed from reference TRBV7-2 and TRBJ2-5, reads GAGVSQSPSNKVTEKGKDVELRCDPISGHTALYWYRQSLGQGLEFLIYFQGNSAPDKSGLPSDRFSAERTGGSVSTLTIQRTQQEDSAVYLCASHPGTETQYFGPGTRLLVL.

The chain uses TRBV5-1 and TRBJ1-2, with no clear D. With 0 bases removed from V and 5 bases from J, the gap between germline ends came to 14 bases. This CDR3 region has 15 residues. Germline V gene sequence: CDR1 SGHRS, CDR2 YFSETQ. The CDR3: CASSLEGGISYGYTF. The CDR3 region has the DNA TGCGCCAGCAGCTTGGAGGGAGGAATCTCTTATGGCTACACCTTC.

This clonotype was recorded many times. This chain uses TRBV7-9 with TRBJ2-1; D not certain. The CDR3 sequence is 11 residues long. Germline-derived CDR1 and CDR2 are SEHNR and FQNEAQ (reference sequence). V shed 5 bases and J shed 15 bases, with 14 bases lying between them. The CDR3 here is CASSPGLITFF. The CDR3 coding sequence is TGTGCCAGCAGCCCTGGGTTGATTACGTTCTTC.

The chain recombines TRBV25-1 with TRBJ2-7, with unresolved D. Germline lookup yields CDR1 MGHDK and CDR2 SYGVNS. This CDR3 has 14 residues. The ends were cut back, 1 base at V and 1 base at J, with 8 bases in the middle. The CDR3 DNA follows: TGTGCCAGCAGTGAATTATGGCAGTCCTACGAGCAGTACTTC. Its translation: CASSELWQSYEQYF.

V and J are TRBV9 and TRBJ2-1; 7 positions agree with TRBD1. The CDR3 contains 14 residues. Losses at the gene ends were 1 base for V and 8 bases for J; bases not matched to a gene: 6. Germline V CDR1 and CDR2: SGDLS, YYNGEE. CDR3: CASSVIDRVDEQFF. The CDR3 DNA reads as TGTGCCAGCAGCGTAATAGACAGGGTAGATGAGCAGTTCTTC.

With respect to this clonotype: Its ends do not fully match the called genes, so a read error is possible. This chain links TRBV30 with TRBJ2-7, with D unresolved. CDR1 is GTSNPN and CDR2 is SVGIG in the germline V gene (reference sequence). This CDR3 spans 11 amino acids. Here the CDR3 DNA reads TGTGCCTGGAGTGGATCCTTCGAGCAGTACTTC. This encodes CAWSGSFEQYF.

This chain uses TRBV7-2 with TRBJ1-5; D gene ambiguous. Deletions cut 5 bases from V and 3 bases from J, with 20 bases between. CDR1 and CDR2 from the germline V gene are SGHTA and FQGNSA. CDR3 length equals 17 residues. CDR3 in amino acids: CASSPNSVGIDNQPQHF. CDR3 nucleotides: TGTGCCAGCAGCCCAAATAGCGTCGGAATCGACAATCAGCCCCAGCATTTT.

This rearrangement joins TRBV9 to TRBJ2-3; TRBD1 matches 7 bases. V lost 0 bases to trimming and J lost 0 bases; unmatched junction nucleotides: 4. The germline gives CDR1 SGDLS, CDR2 YYNGEE. The CDR3 contains 16 residues. As DNA, the CDR3 is TGTGCCAGCAGCGTAGGCACAGGGGAAAGCACAGATACGCAGTATTTT. Translated: CASSVGTGESTDTQYF.

The CDR3 nucleotides read TGCAGTGCTAGAGGGGGGGCTGCTAATGAAAAACTGTTTTTT. Translating gives CSARGGAANEKLFF. This chain links TRBV20-1 with TRBJ1-4; possible D gene TRBD1, 6 bases. Germline CDR1 and CDR2: DFQATT and SNEGSKA (reference sequence). The CDR3 consists of 14 residues. V was trimmed by 1 base and J by 3 bases, leaving 9 bases between them.

This clonotype showed up many times. The chain links TRBV7-2 to TRBJ2-3, with D perhaps being TRBD1 or TRBD2 (5 bases each). The V gene lost 6 bases and the J gene lost 0 bases, with 10 bases spanning the gap. This CDR3 is built from 14 residues. The V gene's germline CDR1 is SGHTA and CDR2 FQGNSA. DNA of the CDR3: TGTGCCAGCAGGCAGGGAGCCAGCACAGATACGCAGTATTTT. Residues: CASRQGASTDTQYF.

In this sample, this clonotype turned up many times. The chain has TRBV7-9 and TRBJ1-2, with a tentative D call TRBD1 (5 bases). V lost 5 bases and J lost 4, with 17 bases in between. This CDR3 has 15 residues. Per germline, CDR1 SEHNR and CDR2 FQNEAQ (reference sequence). The CDR3 bases are TGTGCCAGCAGCCCCCGGACACCGATGCTCTATGGCTACACCTTC. Its translation: CASSPRTPMLYGYTF.

This clonotype was seen a handful of times. The chain has TRBV7-9 and TRBJ2-3; TRBD2 matches at 7 bases. With 4 bases clipped from V and 4 bases from J, the junction kept 8 bases outside the gene matches. CDR3 length equals 15 residues. Germline values: CDR1 SEHNR, CDR2 FQNEAQ (reference sequence). The CDR3 reads CASSSPQRDADTQYF. The CDR3 DNA reads TGTGCCAGCAGCTCCCCCCAGCGGGATGCAGATACGCAGTATTTT.

This clonotype has just a few counts. CDR3 sequence (DNA): TGTGCCAGCAGCTTATTGGGGGTGGGCGAGTTTGAGCAGTTCTTC. Its protein product is CASSLLGVGEFEQFF. The chain is built from TRBV7-3 and TRBJ2-1; D is perhaps TRBD1 or TRBD2 (5 bases each). The CDR3 sequence is 15 residues long. The V gene's germline CDR1 is SGHTA and CDR2 FQGTGA. V dropped 2 bases and J dropped 9 bases, with 17 bases sitting between them. Full variable domain (outside the CDR3, taken from reference TRBV7-3 and TRBJ2-1): GAGVSQTPSNKVTEKGKYVELRCDPISGHTALYWYRQSLGQGPEFLIYFQGTGAADDSGLPNDRFFAVRPEGSVSTLKIQRTERGDSAVYLCASSLLGVGEFEQFFGPGTRLTVL.

This clonotype was seen a single time. The chain joins TRBV12-3 or TRBV12-4 to TRBJ2-3, with 7 bases matching TRBD1. Unmatched junction bases numbered 13, after V lost 3 bases and J lost 13 bases. The CDR3 has 14 amino acids. This chain's CDR3 is CASSFRGSTDVEYF. The CDR3 DNA is TGTGCCAGCAGTTTCAGGGGGAGCACAGATGTGGAGTATTTT.

The gene calls are TRBV7-2 and TRBJ1-5, with D perhaps matching TRBD1 (6 bases). V was trimmed by 5 bases and J by 4 bases, leaving 15 bases between them. From germline, CDR1 is SGHTA and CDR2 FQGNSA. The CDR3 is made up of 15 amino acids. The CDR3 here is CASSPWGQMNQPQHF. In nucleotides, the CDR3 is TGTGCCAGCAGCCCCTGGGGGCAGATGAATCAGCCCCAGCATTTT.

The table lists this clonotype with a count of one. Compared with germline, one end of the junction differs, possibly owing to a read error. This rearrangement joins TRBV20-1 to TRBJ1-2, with a tentative D call TRBD1 (6 bases). Germline-derived CDR1 and CDR2 are DFQATT and SNEGSKA (reference sequence). This CDR3 is built from 13 residues. The CDR3 sequence: CSAQDSNKSGCTF. CDR3 in DNA: TGCAGTGCTCAGGACAGTAACAAGAGTGGCTGCACCTTC.

This clonotype was seen a few times. The CDR3 spells CSATGQLSTDTQYF. The CDR3 bases are TGCAGTGCGACGGGACAGTTAAGCACAGATACGCAGTATTTT. V gene TRBV20-1 combines with J gene TRBJ2-3; 7 bases align to TRBD1. This CDR3 has 14 residues. Germline CDR1 and CDR2: DFQATT and SNEGSKA (reference sequence). V dropped 6 bases and J dropped 0; count of bases not matched to a gene: 6.

This clonotype showed up just a few times. DNA for the CDR3: TGTGCCAGCAGGCCTCGGACTAGCGGGAGCATAAATACGCAGTATTTT. This codes for CASRPRTSGSINTQYF. The chain links TRBV28 to TRBJ2-3, with TRBD2 matching 13 bases. The J segment lost 7 bases and the V segment lost 6 bases, leaving 10 bases of the junction unmatched. The CDR3 consists of 16 residues. The germline CDR1 and CDR2 sequences are MDHEN and SYDVKM.

The chain combines TRBV7-2 with TRBJ2-7, with D tentatively TRBD1 (7 bases). V shed 2 bases and J shed 7 bases, with 18 bases lying between them. CDR3 length equals 15 residues. Germline V lookup: CDR1 SGHTA, CDR2 FQGNSA. The chain's CDR3 is CASSLLQGGTTEQYF. The CDR3 DNA follows: TGTGCCAGCAGCTTATTGCAGGGGGGTACTACGGAGCAGTACTTC.

Note on this clonotype: The junction departs from germline at one end; a sequencing error may be responsible. The J gene is TRBJ2-5, the V gene TRBV12-3 or TRBV12-4; D perhaps matches TRBD2 (5 bases). CDR3 length equals 14 residues. CDR3 residues: CVSSLERGQETQYF. CDR3 DNA sequence: TGTGTCAGCAGTTTAGAACGGGGCCAAGAGACCCAGTACTTC.

In the case of this clonotype: At one of its ends the junction is not consistent with the germline gene, which may arise from a read error. The rearrangement links TRBV7-2 to TRBJ2-3; D not certain. This CDR3 has 12 amino acids. The germline CDR1 and CDR2 sequences are SGHTA and FQGNSA. CDR3 coding DNA: TGCGCCAGCAGCTTTCTAGGAGATACGCAGTATTTT. This translates into CASSFLGDTQYF. Supplemented by reference TRBV7-2 and TRBJ2-3, the full variable domain reads GAGVSQSPSNKVTEKGKDVELRCDPISGHTALYWYRQSLGQGLEFLIYFQGNSAPDKSGLPSDRFSAERTGGSVSTLTIQRTQQEDSAVYLCASSFLGDTQYFGPGTRLTVL.

The rearrangement uses TRBV7-2 and TRBJ2-1, with a tentative D call TRBD2 (6 bases). The last part of the DNA fits TRBJ2-7 better; the J call may be wrong. CDR1 SGHTA and CDR2 FQGNSA come from the germline V gene. The CDR3 extends over 15 amino acids. CDR3: CASSSRLEPWDEQYF. The CDR3, as DNA: TGTGCCAGCAGCAGCAGACTAGAGCCCTGGGACGAGCAGTACTTC.

The chain uses TRBV12-3 or TRBV12-4 and TRBJ2-5; 8 bases map to TRBD1. The CDR3 is made up of 13 amino acids. J gave up 11 bases and V 5 bases, and 10 bases lay outside the gene matches. CDR3 nucleotide sequence: TGTGCCAGCAGTGTAGTCAGGGGGCATGAGCAGTACTTC. This gives the protein CASSVVRGHEQYF.

In its sample, this clonotype was seen many times. The chain is built from TRBV4-3 and TRBJ2-5; weak D call: TRBD2 (6 bases). Germline V CDR1 and CDR2: LGHNA, YSLEER. The CDR3 is 15 residues long. V lost 4 bases to trimming and J lost 1 base, with 13 bases between them. As DNA, the CDR3 is TGCGCCAGCAGCCCGGCCATGGGGGGCCAAGAGACCCAGTACTTC. Amino acid sequence: CASSPAMGGQETQYF.

This clonotype was seen a single time. The chain has TRBV12-3 or TRBV12-4 and TRBJ2-3; D is possibly TRBD2 (5 bases). V lost 7 bases and J 3 bases, leaving 14 bases between the germline ends. The CDR3 is 14 residues long. The CDR3 nucleotides read TGTGCCAGCAATCGCCTCCGGAGGACAGATACGCAGTATTTT. Translation: CASNRLRRTDTQYF.